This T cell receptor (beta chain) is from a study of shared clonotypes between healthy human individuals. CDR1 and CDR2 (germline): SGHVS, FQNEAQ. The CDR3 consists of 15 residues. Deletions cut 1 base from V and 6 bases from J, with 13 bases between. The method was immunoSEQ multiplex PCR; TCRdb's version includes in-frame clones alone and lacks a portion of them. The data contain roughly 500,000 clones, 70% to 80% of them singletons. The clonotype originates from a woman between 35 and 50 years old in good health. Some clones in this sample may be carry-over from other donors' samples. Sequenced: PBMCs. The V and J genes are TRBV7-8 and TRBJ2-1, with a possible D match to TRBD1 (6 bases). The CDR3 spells CASSLGQARGNEQFF. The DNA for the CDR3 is TGTGCCAGCAGCTTAGGACAGGCCAGGGGCAATGAGCAGTTCTTC.